The 19 T cell receptor beta chains reported below all come from one sample, sequenced in a study of T-cell memory formation after mild COVID-19. TCRdb reanalysed the 5' RACE reads using MiXCR and keeps one entry per CDR3 protein. The sample includes approximately 260,000 distinct CDR3 sequences, approximately 15% of them seen just once. Sequencing used PBMCs or a T cell subset sorted from them (not recorded which). The receptors were gathered from a man in his late teens or twenties who had mild COVID-19 (a few samples of this study predate the infection). Cell type and time point are not known.

This chain links TRBV6-4 with TRBJ1-1; D gene uncertain. From germline, CDR1 is MRHNA and CDR2 SNTAGT. V shed 4 bases and J shed 1 base, with 10 bases lying between them. The CDR3 spans 14 residues. CDR3 sequence reads: CASSGSAGNTEAFF. The CDR3 DNA follows: TGTGCCAGCAGTGGCTCCGCGGGGAACACTGAAGCTTTCTTT.

This clonotype was seen a handful of times. The J gene is TRBJ2-7, the V gene TRBV7-9, with 8 bases identical to TRBD2. The CDR3 is 13 residues long. Germline assignment: CDR1 SEHNR and CDR2 FQNEAQ (reference sequence). J was trimmed by 6 bases and V by 4 bases; bases with no gene match: 5. Written as DNA, the CDR3 is TGTGCCAGCAGCTCCGACGCGGGGGGCGAGCAGTACTTC. Translation gives CASSSDAGGEQYF.

The DNA for the CDR3 is TGCGCCAGCAGCCAAGATAGACTAGAAACGCAGTATTTT. Translated: CASSQDRLETQYF. The chain employs TRBV4-3 and TRBJ2-3; tentative D call: TRBD2 (6 bases). Germline CDR1 and CDR2: LGHNA and YSLEER. The V and J ends lost 0 bases and 9 bases respectively, with 10 bases between them. This CDR3 comprises 13 residues.

At least ten counts were recorded for this clonotype. This rearrangement joins TRBV5-1 to TRBJ2-1; D is uncertain. CDR1 is SGHRS and CDR2 is YFSETQ in the germline V gene. The CDR3 is 13 residues long. Trimming left V 4 bases short and J 4 bases short, with 9 bases between. CDR3 in amino acids: CASSPNEYNEQFF. The DNA of the CDR3 is TGCGCCAGCAGCCCCAACGAATACAATGAGCAGTTCTTC.

This clonotype was observed at least ten times. The rearrangement links TRBV6-6 to TRBJ1-2; D is ambiguous. CDR3 length: 13 amino acids. The germline V gene has CDR1 MNHNY and CDR2 SVGAGI (reference sequence). The V and J ends lost 6 bases and 0 bases respectively, with 8 bases between them. The CDR3 reads CASRGRANYGYTF. CDR3 bases: TGTGCCAGCAGAGGCAGAGCTAACTATGGCTACACCTTC.

This clonotype was found a few times. V and J are TRBV4-1 and TRBJ2-4; D gene uncertain. This CDR3 is built from 15 residues. CDR1 and CDR2 from the germline V gene are MGHRA and YSYEKL. Trimming removed 3 bases from V and 3 bases from J, with 12 bases in between. Here the CDR3 reads CASSQASNVKNIQYF. The CDR3 region has the DNA TGCGCCAGCAGCCAGGCCTCTAATGTCAAAAACATTCAGTACTTC.

The chain joins TRBV12-3 or TRBV12-4 to TRBJ2-2; 12 bases line up with TRBD2. The CDR3 totals 16 residues. Trimming at V came to 7 bases and at J to 2 bases, leaving 5 bases not matched to a gene. The CDR3, as DNA: TGTGCCAGCATAAAACTAGCGGGGGGAAACACCGGGGAGCTGTTTTTT. Encoded protein: CASIKLAGGNTGELFF.

The V call is TRBV5-1, the J call TRBJ2-4; D is ambiguous. The germline V and J ends were trimmed by 9 bases and 9 bases, with 16 bases remaining between them. Germline CDR1 and CDR2: SGHRS and YFSETQ. This CDR3 is built from 12 residues. CDR3 sequence: CATGSPQGIQYF. Written as DNA, the CDR3 is TGCGCCACTGGATCCCCCCAAGGCATTCAGTACTTC.

The CDR3 spells CASSRAPGHLRQETQYF. The CDR3 DNA reads TGCGCCAGCAGTCGCGCACCGGGACACCTTAGACAAGAGACCCAGTACTTC. The chain combines TRBV23-1 with TRBJ2-5; weak D call: TRBD1 (6 bases). TRBV23-1 is marked as an open reading frame, function uncertain. The CDR3 is 17 amino acids. V gave up 4 bases and J gave up 2 bases, with 20 bases separating them.

The rearrangement uses TRBV12-3 or TRBV12-4 and TRBJ1-5; D may be TRBD1 (6 bases). V lost 3 bases and J 0 bases, leaving 9 bases between the germline ends. CDR3 length: 15 amino acids. The CDR3 DNA reads TGTGCCAGCAGTTTGTGGGGGGCTAGCAATCAGCCCCAGCATTTT. Translating it yields CASSLWGASNQPQHF.

The chain recombines TRBV4-2 with TRBJ2-7; no firm D call. Trimming pared 2 bases from V and 4 bases from J, leaving 12 bases between. CDR3 length: 14 residues. Germline CDR1 reads LGHNA; CDR2 reads YNFKEQ. For the CDR3, the DNA is TGTGCCAGCAGCCAAAGCGCGACACTGTACGAGCAGTACTTC. As protein: CASSQSATLYEQYF.

The chain uses TRBV7-3 and TRBJ1-1; 9 bases align to TRBD1. The CDR3 is 15 amino acids. Germline-derived CDR1 and CDR2 are SGHTA and FQGTGA. V trimming: 3 bases; J trimming: 5 bases; junction bases outside the gene matches: 7. CDR3 in amino acids: CASSFQTGGVTEAFF. CDR3 DNA sequence: TGTGCCAGCAGCTTTCAGACAGGGGGAGTGACTGAAGCTTTCTTT.

The chain combines TRBV20-1 with TRBJ2-3, with 7 positions matching TRBD1. The CDR3 totals 14 residues. The V gene end was trimmed by 5 bases and the J gene end by 2 bases; junction bases not matched to a gene: 7. The V gene's germline CDR1 is DFQATT and CDR2 SNEGSKA (reference sequence). In DNA form, the CDR3 reads TGCAGTGCTGTCCGGGACAGCGACACAGATACGCAGTATTTT. Translation gives CSAVRDSDTDTQYF.

This clonotype appeared many times. The chain employs TRBV7-2 and TRBJ2-5; a possible D gene is TRBD1 (5 bases). Germline-derived CDR1 and CDR2 are SGHTA and FQGNSA. V was trimmed by 6 bases and J by 2 bases, leaving 10 bases between them. This CDR3 is built from 13 residues. CDR3 region: CASRPDSQETQYF. CDR3 DNA sequence: TGTGCCAGCAGGCCCGACAGTCAAGAGACCCAGTACTTC.

There are a few counts of this clonotype. This chain uses TRBV12-3 or TRBV12-4 with TRBJ1-5; D gene uncertain. The CDR3 runs to 15 residues. V dropped 6 bases and J dropped 6 bases, with 18 bases sitting between them. The CDR3 DNA reads TGTGCCAGCAGCACCCGAGCGGGATCCGGTCAGCCCCAGCATTTT. Translation: CASSTRAGSGQPQHF.

This clonotype has at least ten counts. This chain links TRBV27 with TRBJ1-1; 8 bases are shared with TRBD1. The CDR3 consists of 13 residues. The germline V gene has CDR1 MNHEY and CDR2 SMNVEV (reference sequence). The V gene end was trimmed by 7 bases and the J gene end by 7 bases; junction bases not matched to a gene: 8. The CDR3 protein is CASTTWGTGEAFF. The CDR3, as DNA: TGTGCCAGCACCACTTGGGGGACAGGTGAAGCTTTCTTT.

The rearrangement joins TRBV5-1 to TRBJ1-6, with 7 positions matching TRBD1. With V trimmed by 2 bases and J by 9 bases, 11 bases remained unmatched. The germline V gene has CDR1 SGHRS and CDR2 YFSETQ. There are 16 residues in the CDR3. In DNA, the CDR3 is TGCGCCAGCAGCTTCTACGGACAGGTTAGAGGTTCACCCCTCCACTTT. It is translated as CASSFYGQVRGSPLHF.

The genes are TRBV24-1 and TRBJ1-1; no definite D call. Between the trimmed V and J ends, which lost 7 bases and 1 base, there was a span of 9 bases. CDR1 and CDR2 from the germline V gene are KGHDR and SFDVKD. The CDR3 covers 13 residues. DNA of the CDR3: TGTGCCACCAGCGATGGATGGAACACTGAAGCTTTCTTT. It yields the protein CATSDGWNTEAFF.

This clonotype was counted between two and nine times. The rearrangement links TRBV4-1 to TRBJ2-5, with TRBD1 identical over 12 bases. This CDR3 has 16 residues. V shed 0 bases and J 6 bases; nucleotides not matched to a gene: 5. The germline CDR1 and CDR2 sequences are MGHRA and YSYEKL. CDR3 loop: CASSQDGTGGHQTQYF. The CDR3 coding sequence is TGCGCCAGCAGCCAAGATGGGACAGGGGGCCACCAGACCCAGTACTTC.